These T cell receptor beta chains were read from a single sample in a study of T cell responses to AZD1222 COVID-19 vaccine. The table came from immunoSEQ multiplex PCR; TCRdb's copy has only in-frame clones and leaves some out. The sample yields over 90,000 clones, roughly 86% seen once. The sequenced sample was peripheral blood, obtained on day 0 of AZD1222 vaccination. These receptors originate from an adult in good health. Both conserved end residues are part of each CDR3. Fields, in order: CDR3 protein, J gene, V gene.

CASSQGGLATGELFF	TRBJ2-2	TRBV3-1/TRBV3-2
CASSLTLAGGPYEQYF	TRBJ2-7	TRBV11-2
CASSLDPGANYGYTF	TRBJ1-2	TRBV27
CASRGDGEGYTGELFF	TRBJ2-2	TRBV28
CASSIGGTDTQYF	TRBJ2-3	TRBV19
CASSKTSGRAGDEQFF	TRBJ2-1	TRBV28
CASSFGTSGANVLTF	TRBJ2-6	TRBV5-1
CASKGGPEQYF	TRBJ2-7	TRBV28
CASSFGSARAPQHF	TRBJ1-5	TRBV27
CASRLAGGLETQYF	TRBJ2-5	TRBV11-2
CASSLALGGYEQYF	TRBJ2-7	TRBV7-9
CASSQGWWESWDEQFF	TRBJ2-1	TRBV14
CASSRTSGSYEQYF	TRBJ2-7	TRBV7-2
CASRRGDQGRIGNQPQHF	TRBJ1-5	TRBV2
CASSPTRGGFNEQFF	TRBJ2-1	TRBV18
CASSLGGTSGTYEQYF	TRBJ2-7	TRBV5-4
CATSRDYQMNTEAFF	TRBJ1-1	TRBV15
CASLPGQGSNQPQHF	TRBJ1-5	TRBV19
CASSYIWVPYEQYF	TRBJ2-7	TRBV6-2/TRBV6-3
CASSFQGSSYNSPLHF	TRBJ1-6	TRBV7-3